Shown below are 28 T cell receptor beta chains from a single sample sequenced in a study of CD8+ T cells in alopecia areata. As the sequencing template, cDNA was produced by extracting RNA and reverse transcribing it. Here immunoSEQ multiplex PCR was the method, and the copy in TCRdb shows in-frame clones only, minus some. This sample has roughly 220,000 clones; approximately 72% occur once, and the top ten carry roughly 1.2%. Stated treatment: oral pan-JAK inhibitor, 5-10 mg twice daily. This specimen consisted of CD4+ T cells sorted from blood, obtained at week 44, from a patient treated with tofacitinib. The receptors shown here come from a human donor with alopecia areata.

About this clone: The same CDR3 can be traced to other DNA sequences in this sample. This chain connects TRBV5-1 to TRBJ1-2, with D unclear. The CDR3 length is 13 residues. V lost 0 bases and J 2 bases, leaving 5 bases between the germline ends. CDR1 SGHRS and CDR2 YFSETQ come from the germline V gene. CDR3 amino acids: CASSLADNYGYTF. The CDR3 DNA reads TGCGCCAGCAGCTTGGCCGACAACTATGGCTACACCTTC.

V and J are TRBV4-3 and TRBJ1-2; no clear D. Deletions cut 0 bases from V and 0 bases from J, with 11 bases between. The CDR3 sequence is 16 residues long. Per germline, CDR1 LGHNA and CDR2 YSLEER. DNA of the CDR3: TGCGCCAGCAGCCAAGATCTCCGAGCAACTAACTATGGCTACACCTTC. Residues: CASSQDLRATNYGYTF.

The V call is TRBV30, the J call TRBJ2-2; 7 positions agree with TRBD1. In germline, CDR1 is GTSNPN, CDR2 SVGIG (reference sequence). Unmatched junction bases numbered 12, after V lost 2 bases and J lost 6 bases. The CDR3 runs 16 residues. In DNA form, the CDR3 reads TGTGCCTGGAGTCTTTCGACAGGGTCGGTGTCCGGGGAGCTGTTTTTT. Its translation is CAWSLSTGSVSGELFF.

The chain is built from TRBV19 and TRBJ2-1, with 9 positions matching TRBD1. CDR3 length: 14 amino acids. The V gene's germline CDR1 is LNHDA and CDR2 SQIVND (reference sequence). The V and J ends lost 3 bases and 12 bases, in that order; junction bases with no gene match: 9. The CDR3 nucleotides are TGTGCCAGTAGTATCCGGGACAGGGATCCCCTGCAGTTCTTC. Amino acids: CASSIRDRDPLQFF.

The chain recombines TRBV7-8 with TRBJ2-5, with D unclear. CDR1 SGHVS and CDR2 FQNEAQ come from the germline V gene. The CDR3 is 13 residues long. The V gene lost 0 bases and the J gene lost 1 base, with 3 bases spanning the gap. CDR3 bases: TGTGCCAGCAGCTTAGCGGTCCAAGAGACCCAGTACTTC. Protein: CASSLAVQETQYF.

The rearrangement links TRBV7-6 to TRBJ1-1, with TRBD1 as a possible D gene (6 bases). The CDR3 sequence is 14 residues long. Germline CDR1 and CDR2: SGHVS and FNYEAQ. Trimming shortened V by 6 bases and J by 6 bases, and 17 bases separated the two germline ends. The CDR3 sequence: CASSPQTGGSEAFF. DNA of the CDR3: TGTGCCAGCAGTCCCCAGACAGGCGGATCTGAAGCTTTCTTT.

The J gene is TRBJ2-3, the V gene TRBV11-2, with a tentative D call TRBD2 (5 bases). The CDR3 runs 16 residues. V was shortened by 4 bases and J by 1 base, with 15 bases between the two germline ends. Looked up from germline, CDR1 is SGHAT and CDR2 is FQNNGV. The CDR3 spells CASSSRPEAGTDTQYF. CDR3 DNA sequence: TGTGCCAGCAGCTCCCGCCCGGAAGCGGGCACAGATACGCAGTATTTT.

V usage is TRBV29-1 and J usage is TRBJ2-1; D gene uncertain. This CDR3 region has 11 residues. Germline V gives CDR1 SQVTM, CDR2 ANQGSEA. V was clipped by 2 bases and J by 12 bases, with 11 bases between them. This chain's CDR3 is CSVEKPVGQFF. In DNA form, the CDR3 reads TGCAGCGTTGAAAAACCGGTCGGGCAGTTCTTC.

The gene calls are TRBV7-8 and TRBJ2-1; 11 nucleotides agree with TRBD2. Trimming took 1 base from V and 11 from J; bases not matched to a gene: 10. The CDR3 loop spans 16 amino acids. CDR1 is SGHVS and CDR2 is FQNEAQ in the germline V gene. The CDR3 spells CASSLDGGLAVSQQFF. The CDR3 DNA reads TGTGCCAGCAGCTTAGATGGGGGACTAGCGGTATCTCAGCAGTTCTTC. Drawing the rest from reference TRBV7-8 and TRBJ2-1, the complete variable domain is GAGVSQSPRYKVAKRGQDVALRCDPISGHVSLFWYQQALGQGPEFLTYFQNEAQLDKSGLPSDRFFAERPEGSVSTLKIQRTQQEDSAVYLCASSLDGGLAVSQQFFGPGTRLTVL.

Here the CDR3 DNA reads TGTGCCAGCAGTTTTTCTACCCTTTTGGCTTTAGGTGAGCAGTTCTTC. This translates into CASSFSTLLALGEQFF. The V and J genes are TRBV27 and TRBJ2-1; D is uncertain. Per the germline V gene, CDR1 is MNHEY and CDR2 is SMNVEV (reference sequence). The V end lost 3 bases, the J end lost 9 bases, and 21 bases lay between the germline ends. CDR3 length: 16 residues.

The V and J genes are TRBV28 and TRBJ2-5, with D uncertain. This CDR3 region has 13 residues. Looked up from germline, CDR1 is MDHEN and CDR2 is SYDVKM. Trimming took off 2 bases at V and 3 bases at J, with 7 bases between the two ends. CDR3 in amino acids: CASSLPDKETQYF. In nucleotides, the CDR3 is TGTGCCAGCAGTTTACCAGACAAAGAGACCCAGTACTTC.

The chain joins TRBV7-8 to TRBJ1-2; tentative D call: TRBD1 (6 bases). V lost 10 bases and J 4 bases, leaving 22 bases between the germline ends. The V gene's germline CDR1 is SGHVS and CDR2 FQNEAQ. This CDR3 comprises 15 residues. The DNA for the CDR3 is TGTGCCACCGAAGCTTATACGGGGGCGAGCTATGGCTACACCTTC. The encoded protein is CATEAYTGASYGYTF. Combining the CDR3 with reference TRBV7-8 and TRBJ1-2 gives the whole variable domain GAGVSQSPRYKVAKRGQDVALRCDPISGHVSLFWYQQALGQGPEFLTYFQNEAQLDKSGLPSDRFFAERPEGSVSTLKIQRTQQEDSAVYLCATEAYTGASYGYTFGSGTRLTVV.

CDR3 bases: TGTGCCTGGAGTGTACCCGGTGGAAACACCATATATTTT. This encodes CAWSVPGGNTIYF. The chain recombines TRBV30 with TRBJ1-3; the D is unclear. CDR3 length equals 13 residues. Germline V gene data show CDR1 as GTSNPN and CDR2 as SVGIG (reference sequence). Trimming pared 0 bases from V and 3 bases from J, leaving 6 bases between.

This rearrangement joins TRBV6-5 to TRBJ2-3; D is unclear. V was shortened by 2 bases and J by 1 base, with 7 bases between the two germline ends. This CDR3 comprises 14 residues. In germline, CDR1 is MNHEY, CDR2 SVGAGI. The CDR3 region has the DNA TGTGCCAGCAGTTACCCGACGCGCACAGATACGCAGTATTTT. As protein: CASSYPTRTDTQYF.

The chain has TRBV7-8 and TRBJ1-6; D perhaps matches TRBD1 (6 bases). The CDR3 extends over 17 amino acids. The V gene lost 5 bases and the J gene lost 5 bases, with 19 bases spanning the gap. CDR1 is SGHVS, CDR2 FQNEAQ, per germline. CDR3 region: CASSLDGGAVHNSPLHF. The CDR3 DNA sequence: TGTGCCAGCAGCCTAGATGGGGGGGCCGTGCATAATTCACCCCTCCACTTT.

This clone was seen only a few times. CDR3 sequence: CASSLRMGQGNSPLHF. For the CDR3, the DNA is TGCGCCAGCAGCCTACGGATGGGACAGGGGAATTCACCCCTCCACTTT. The rearrangement links TRBV5-1 to TRBJ1-6; 10 bases map to TRBD1. The V and J ends lost 4 bases and 7 bases, in that order; junction bases with no gene match: 8. Germline-derived CDR1 and CDR2 are SGHRS and YFSETQ. This CDR3 has 16 residues. Supplemented by reference TRBV5-1 and TRBJ1-6, the full variable domain reads KAGVTQTPRYLIKTRGQQVTLSCSPISGHRSVSWYQQTPGQGLQFLFEYFSETQRNKGNFPGRFSGRQFSNSRSEMNVSTLELGDSALYLCASSLRMGQGNSPLHFGNGTRLTVT.

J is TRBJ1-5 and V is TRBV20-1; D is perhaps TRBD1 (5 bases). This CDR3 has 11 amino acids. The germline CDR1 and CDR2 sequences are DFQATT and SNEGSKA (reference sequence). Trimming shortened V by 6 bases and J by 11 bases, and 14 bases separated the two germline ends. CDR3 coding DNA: TGCAGTGCCGGGCAGGGCTGGTCCCAGCATTTT. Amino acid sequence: CSAGQGWSQHF.

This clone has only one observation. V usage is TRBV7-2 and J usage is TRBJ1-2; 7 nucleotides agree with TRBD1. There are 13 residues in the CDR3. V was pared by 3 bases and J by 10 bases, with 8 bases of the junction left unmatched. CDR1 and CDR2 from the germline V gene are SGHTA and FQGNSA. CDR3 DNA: TGTGCCAGCAGCTTTCGGGACAGTGGATCCTACACCTTC. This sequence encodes CASSFRDSGSYTF.

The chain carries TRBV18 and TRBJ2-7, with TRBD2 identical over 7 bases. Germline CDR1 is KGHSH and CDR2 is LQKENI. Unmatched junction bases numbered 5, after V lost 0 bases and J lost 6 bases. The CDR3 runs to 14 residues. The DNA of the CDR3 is TGTGCCAGCTCACCACCAGAGGGGAGGGGCGAGCAGTACTTC. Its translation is CASSPPEGRGEQYF.

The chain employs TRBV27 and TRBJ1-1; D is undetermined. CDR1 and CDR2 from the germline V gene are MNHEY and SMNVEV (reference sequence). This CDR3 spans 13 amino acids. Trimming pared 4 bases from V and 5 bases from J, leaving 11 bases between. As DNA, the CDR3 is TGTGCCAGCAGTTGGGCGGTGGGAACTGAAGCTTTCTTT. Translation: CASSWAVGTEAFF.

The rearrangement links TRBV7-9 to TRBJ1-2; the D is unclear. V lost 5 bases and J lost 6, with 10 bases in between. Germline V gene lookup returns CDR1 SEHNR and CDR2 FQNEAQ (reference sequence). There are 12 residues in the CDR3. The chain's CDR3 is CASSAEGDGYTF. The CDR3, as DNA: TGTGCCAGCAGCGCCGAGGGTGATGGCTACACCTTC.

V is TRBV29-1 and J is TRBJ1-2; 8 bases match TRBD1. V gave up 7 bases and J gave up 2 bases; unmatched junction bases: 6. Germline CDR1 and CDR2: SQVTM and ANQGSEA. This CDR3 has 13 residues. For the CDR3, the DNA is TGCAGCGCGGACAGGGCCCAGAACTATGGCTACACCTTC. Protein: CSADRAQNYGYTF.

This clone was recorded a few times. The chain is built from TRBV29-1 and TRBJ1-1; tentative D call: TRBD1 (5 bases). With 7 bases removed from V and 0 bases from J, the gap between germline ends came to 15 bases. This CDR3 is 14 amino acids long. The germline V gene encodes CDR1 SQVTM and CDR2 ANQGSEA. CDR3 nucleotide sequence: TGCAGCGCCCATGGGACCTTCATGAACACTGAAGCTTTCTTT. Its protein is CSAHGTFMNTEAFF.

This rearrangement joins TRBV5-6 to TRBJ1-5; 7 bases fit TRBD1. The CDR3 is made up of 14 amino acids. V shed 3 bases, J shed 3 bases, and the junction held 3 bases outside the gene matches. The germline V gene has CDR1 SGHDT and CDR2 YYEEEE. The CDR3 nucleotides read TGTGCCAGCAGCTCGGGACAGCCCAATCAGCCCCAGCATTTT. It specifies CASSSGQPNQPQHF.

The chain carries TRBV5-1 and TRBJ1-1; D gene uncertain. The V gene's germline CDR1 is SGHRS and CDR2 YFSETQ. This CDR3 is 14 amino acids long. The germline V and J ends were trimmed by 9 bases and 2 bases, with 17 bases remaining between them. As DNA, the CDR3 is TGCGCCACCATGACGGGGTCCGGAAACACTGAAGCTTTCTTT. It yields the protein CATMTGSGNTEAFF. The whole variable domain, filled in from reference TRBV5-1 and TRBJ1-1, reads KAGVTQTPRYLIKTRGQQVTLSCSPISGHRSVSWYQQTPGQGLQFLFEYFSETQRNKGNFPGRFSGRQFSNSRSEMNVSTLELGDSALYLCATMTGSGNTEAFFGQGTRLTVV.

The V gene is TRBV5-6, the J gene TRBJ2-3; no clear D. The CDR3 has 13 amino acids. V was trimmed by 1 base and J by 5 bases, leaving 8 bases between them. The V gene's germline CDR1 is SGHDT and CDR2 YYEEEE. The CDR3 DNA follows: TGTGCCAGCAGCTTGAAGGAGCTAGATACGCAGTATTTT. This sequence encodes CASSLKELDTQYF.

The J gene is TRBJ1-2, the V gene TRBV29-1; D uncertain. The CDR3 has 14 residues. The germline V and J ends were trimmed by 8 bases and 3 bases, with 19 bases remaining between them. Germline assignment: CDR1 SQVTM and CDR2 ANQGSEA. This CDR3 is CSILGTTGDYGYTF. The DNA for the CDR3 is TGCAGCATCCTAGGAACGACCGGGGACTATGGCTACACCTTC.

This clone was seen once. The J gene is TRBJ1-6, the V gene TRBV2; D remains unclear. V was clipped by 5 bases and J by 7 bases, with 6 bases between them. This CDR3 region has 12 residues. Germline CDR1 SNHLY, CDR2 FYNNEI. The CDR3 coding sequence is TGTGCCAGCAGTCAAAGCAATTCACCCCTCCACTTT. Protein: CASSQSNSPLHF.